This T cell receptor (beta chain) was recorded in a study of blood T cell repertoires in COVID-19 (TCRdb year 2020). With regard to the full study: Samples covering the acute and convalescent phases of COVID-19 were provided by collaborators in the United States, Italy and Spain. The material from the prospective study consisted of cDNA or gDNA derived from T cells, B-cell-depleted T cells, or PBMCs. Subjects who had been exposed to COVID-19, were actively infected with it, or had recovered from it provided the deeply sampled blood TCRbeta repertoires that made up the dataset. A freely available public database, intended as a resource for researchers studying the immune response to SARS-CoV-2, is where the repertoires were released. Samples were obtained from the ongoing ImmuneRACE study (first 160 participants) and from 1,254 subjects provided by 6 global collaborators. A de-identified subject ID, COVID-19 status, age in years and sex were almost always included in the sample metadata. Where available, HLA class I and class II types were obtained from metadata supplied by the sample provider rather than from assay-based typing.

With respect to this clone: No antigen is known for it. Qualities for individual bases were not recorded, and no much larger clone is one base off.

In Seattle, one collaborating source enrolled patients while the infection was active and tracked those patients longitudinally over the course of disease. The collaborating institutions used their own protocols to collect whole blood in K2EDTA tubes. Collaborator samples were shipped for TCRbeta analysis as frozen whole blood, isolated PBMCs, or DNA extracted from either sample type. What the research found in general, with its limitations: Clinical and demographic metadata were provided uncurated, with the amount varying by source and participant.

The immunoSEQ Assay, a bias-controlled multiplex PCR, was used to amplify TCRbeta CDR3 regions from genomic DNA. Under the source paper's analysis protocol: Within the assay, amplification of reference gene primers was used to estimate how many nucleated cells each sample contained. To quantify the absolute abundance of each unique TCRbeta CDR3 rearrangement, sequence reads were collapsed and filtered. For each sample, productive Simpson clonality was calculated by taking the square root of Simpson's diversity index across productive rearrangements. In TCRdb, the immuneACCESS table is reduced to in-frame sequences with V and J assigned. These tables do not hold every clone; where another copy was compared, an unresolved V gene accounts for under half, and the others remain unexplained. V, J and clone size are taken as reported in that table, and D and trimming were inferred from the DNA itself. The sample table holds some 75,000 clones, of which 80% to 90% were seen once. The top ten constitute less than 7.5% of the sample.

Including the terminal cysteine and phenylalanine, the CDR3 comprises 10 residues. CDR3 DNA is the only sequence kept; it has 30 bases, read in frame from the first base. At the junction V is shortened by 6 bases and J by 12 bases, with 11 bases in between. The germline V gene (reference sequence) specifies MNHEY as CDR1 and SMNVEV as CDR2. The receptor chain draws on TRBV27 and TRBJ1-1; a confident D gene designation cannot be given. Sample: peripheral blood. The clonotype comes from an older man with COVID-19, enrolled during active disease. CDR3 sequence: CASRRLLTFF. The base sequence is TGTGCCAGCAGGAGGCTGTTGACTTTCTTT.